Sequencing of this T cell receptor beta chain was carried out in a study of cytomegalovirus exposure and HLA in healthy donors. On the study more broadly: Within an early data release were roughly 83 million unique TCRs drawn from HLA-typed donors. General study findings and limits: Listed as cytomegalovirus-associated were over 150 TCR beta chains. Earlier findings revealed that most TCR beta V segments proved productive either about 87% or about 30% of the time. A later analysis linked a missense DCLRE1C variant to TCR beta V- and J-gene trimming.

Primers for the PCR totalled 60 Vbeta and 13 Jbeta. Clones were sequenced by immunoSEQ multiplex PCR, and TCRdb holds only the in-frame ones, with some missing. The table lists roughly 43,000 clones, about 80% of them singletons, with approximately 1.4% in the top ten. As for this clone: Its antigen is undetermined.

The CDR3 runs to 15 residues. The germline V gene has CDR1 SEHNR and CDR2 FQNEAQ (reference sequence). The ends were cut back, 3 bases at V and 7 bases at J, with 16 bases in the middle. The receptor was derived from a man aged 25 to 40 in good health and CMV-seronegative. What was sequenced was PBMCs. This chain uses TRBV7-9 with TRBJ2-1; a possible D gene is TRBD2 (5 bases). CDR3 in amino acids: CASSFYIGGLNEQFF. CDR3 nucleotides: TGTGCCAGCAGCTTCTACATAGGCGGGTTGAATGAGCAGTTCTTC.